The rows below give T cell receptor beta chains drawn from one sample of a study of blood T cells in healthy people across ages. MiXCR, applied by TCRdb to the 5' RACE reads, yields one record per CDR3 protein. The table has about 780,000 distinct CDR3 sequences, about 45% seen once; the top ten hold 15% to 20%. The sequenced material came from blood. These receptors originate from a man at least 80 years old in good health. Both conserved end residues are part of each CDR3. D genes are given only for firm matches. Clone size is shown for a subset of rows, as once, few, many or a class of expanded clone.

clone_size	j_call	d_call	v_call	cdr3_aa	cdr3_nt
few	TRBJ2-5	.	TRBV20-1	CSAEERGQLETQYF	TGCAGTGCTGAAGAGCGAGGACAACTAGAGACCCAGTACTTC
.	TRBJ2-1	TRBD1	TRBV10-3	CAITRQGSYNEQFF	TGTGCCATCACCAGACAGGGGTCCTACAATGAGCAGTTCTTC
few	TRBJ2-7	.	TRBV19	CASDGGYEQYF	TGTGCCAGCGATGGAGGGTACGAGCAGTACTTC
.	TRBJ2-1	.	TRBV7-3	CASSSLRGGTKGSNEQFF	TGTGCCAGCAGCTCCTTACGGGGCGGGACCAAAGGGTCCAATGAGCAGTTCTTC
few	TRBJ2-5	TRBD2	TRBV5-1	CASSLIVGRGETQYF	TGCGCCAGCAGCTTGATTGTAGGGAGGGGAGAGACCCAGTACTTC
.	TRBJ2-2	.	TRBV12-3/TRBV12-4	CASSRRGGVTGELFF	TGTGCCAGCAGCCGCCGGGGTGGAGTGACCGGGGAGCTGTTTTTT
few	TRBJ2-3	.	TRBV5-1	CASSLASLSLSSDTQYF	TGCGCCAGCAGCTTGGCCTCTCTTTCCCTATCCTCGGATACGCAGTATTTT
.	TRBJ2-3	.	TRBV20-1	CSARIGISTDTQYF	TGCAGTGCTAGAATAGGGATAAGCACAGATACGCAGTATTTT
.	TRBJ2-7	TRBD1	TRBV7-2	CASSLDRASYEQYF	TGTGCCAGCAGCCTGGACAGGGCTTCCTACGAGCAGTACTTC
.	TRBJ2-5	.	TRBV2	CASRENAGFRKTQYF	TGTGCCAGCAGAGAAAATGCAGGGTTTCGAAAGACCCAGTACTTC
.	TRBJ2-3	TRBD2	TRBV27	CASTSGLAGVHTQYF	TGTGCCAGCACCTCAGGACTAGCGGGAGTTCATACGCAGTATTTT
.	TRBJ2-7	.	TRBV9	CASSVGPSNPYEQYF	TGTGCCAGCAGCGTAGGACCGTCGAATCCCTACGAGCAGTACTTC
few	TRBJ2-3	.	TRBV7-3	CASSSPSDPTDTQYF	TGTGCCAGCAGCTCCCCTAGCGACCCCACAGATACGCAGTATTTT
few	TRBJ2-7	.	TRBV9	CASSPAGDRSYEQYF	TGTGCCAGCAGCCCAGCGGGTGACAGGAGCTACGAGCAGTACTTC
.	TRBJ1-5	.	TRBV2	CASSEAARGNQPQHF	TGTGCCAGCAGTGAAGCAGCCAGGGGTAATCAGCCCCAGCATTTT
few	TRBJ2-7	TRBD1	TRBV6-6	CASSETGTGLDEQYF	TGTGCCAGCAGTGAGACCGGGACAGGGCTTGACGAGCAGTACTTC
few	TRBJ2-6	.	TRBV29-1	CSVDVGSVTGANVLTF	TGCAGCGTGGATGTGGGTTCAGTCACTGGGGCCAACGTCCTGACTTTC
.	TRBJ2-3	TRBD2	TRBV7-3	CASSSNPGLAGLTDTQYF	TGTGCCAGCAGTTCGAACCCAGGACTAGCGGGACTGACAGATACGCAGTATTTT
.	TRBJ2-1	TRBD2	TRBV7-6	CASSLGCGGGEQFF	TGTGCCAGCAGCTTAGGGTGCGGGGGTGGTGAGCAGTTCTTC
.	TRBJ2-1	.	TRBV27	CASSRGARNNEQFF	TGTGCCAGCAGCCGGGGGGCGAGGAACAATGAGCAGTTCTTC
few	TRBJ2-1	.	TRBV20-1	CSARLPGVDEQFF	TGCAGTGCTAGACTCCCGGGAGTAGATGAGCAGTTCTTC
.	TRBJ2-7	.	TRBV7-2	CASSSDFSSYEQYF	TGTGCCAGCAGCTCGGACTTTAGCTCCTACGAGCAGTACTTC
many	TRBJ1-6	.	TRBV27	CASGQYRENSPLHF	TGTGCCAGCGGACAATACAGGGAGAATTCACCCCTCCACTTT
once	TRBJ2-2	.	TRBV25-1	CASSITANTGELFF	TGTGCCAGCAGTATAACAGCGAACACCGGGGAGCTGTTTTTT
.	TRBJ1-6	.	TRBV7-2	CASSSGASSYNSPLHF	TGTGCCAGCAGCTCAGGGGCCAGCTCCTATAATTCACCCCTCCACTTT
.	TRBJ2-5	.	TRBV2	CASSEFPSIETQYF	TGTGCCAGCAGTGAATTCCCTAGCATCGAGACCCAGTACTTC
.	TRBJ2-3	.	TRBV20-1	CSASWVRGRLNTDTQYF	TGCAGTGCTTCGTGGGTCCGGGGACGGCTTAACACAGATACGCAGTATTTT
few	TRBJ2-3	TRBD2	TRBV5-1	CASSFGTSGSPDTQYF	TGCGCCAGCAGCTTCGGGACTAGCGGGAGCCCAGATACGCAGTATTTT
many	TRBJ2-3	.	TRBV20-1	CSAPQEGTDTQYF	TGCAGTGCTCCACAGGAAGGCACAGATACGCAGTATTTT
.	TRBJ2-6	TRBD1	TRBV5-6	CASSPTGAAPRGANALTF	TGTGCCAGCAGCCCCACAGGGGCCGCCCCGCGAGGGGCCAACGCCCTGACTTTC
many	TRBJ2-1	TRBD2	TRBV5-1	CASSPTSGRLYNEQFF	TGCGCCAGCAGCCCGACTAGCGGGAGATTATACAATGAGCAGTTCTTC
.	TRBJ1-5	.	TRBV13	CASSHNNQPQHF	TGTGCCAGCAGCCATAACAATCAGCCCCAGCATTTT